This TCR beta chain was profiled in a study of blood T cell repertoires in COVID-19. Study-wide context: Collection of acute and convalescent COVID-19 samples took place in the United States, Italy and Spain. Sources were T cells, B-cell-depleted T cells, or PBMCs; the material itself was cDNA or gDNA.

This CDR3 spans 13 amino acids. V was trimmed by 7 bases and J by 4 bases, leaving 14 bases between them. Germline CDR1 reads MNHEY; CDR2 reads SVGAGI. Source study methods: The authors estimated nucleated cell counts from reference gene primer amplification. Using immunoSEQ multiplex PCR, the repertoire was profiled, and TCRdb retains in-frame clones only, with some absent. V, J and clone size derive from that table, while D and trimming were established from the DNA sequence. The data show 250,000 to 300,000 clones, approximately 89% seen once. The sequenced sample was peripheral blood. The origin of this receptor is a woman aged 40 to 50 who had recovered from COVID-19. This chain connects TRBV6-5 to TRBJ2-7; D ambiguous. CDR3 residues: CASNPTSGYEQYF. Written as DNA, the CDR3 is TGTGCCAGCAATCCTACCTCGGGTTACGAGCAGTACTTC.